This T cell receptor (beta chain) came from a study of cytomegalovirus exposure and HLA in healthy donors. Vbeta (60) and Jbeta (13) primers were used in the PCR. TCRdb's table, derived via immunoSEQ multiplex PCR, lists solely in-frame clones and lacks some. The sample yields 100,000 or so clones, around 80% seen once. This receptor was taken from a male donor in good health and CMV-seronegative. The sequencing input was PBMCs.

The DNA for the CDR3 is TGCGCCAGCAGCTTGGAGGGGTTTGCAGATACGCAGTATTTT. Protein sequence: CASSLEGFADTQYF. The chain joins TRBV5-1 to TRBJ2-3; perhaps TRBD1 as D (5 bases). This CDR3 is built from 14 residues. V lost 0 bases, J lost 4 bases, and 9 bases lay in between. The V gene's germline CDR1 is SGHRS and CDR2 YFSETQ.